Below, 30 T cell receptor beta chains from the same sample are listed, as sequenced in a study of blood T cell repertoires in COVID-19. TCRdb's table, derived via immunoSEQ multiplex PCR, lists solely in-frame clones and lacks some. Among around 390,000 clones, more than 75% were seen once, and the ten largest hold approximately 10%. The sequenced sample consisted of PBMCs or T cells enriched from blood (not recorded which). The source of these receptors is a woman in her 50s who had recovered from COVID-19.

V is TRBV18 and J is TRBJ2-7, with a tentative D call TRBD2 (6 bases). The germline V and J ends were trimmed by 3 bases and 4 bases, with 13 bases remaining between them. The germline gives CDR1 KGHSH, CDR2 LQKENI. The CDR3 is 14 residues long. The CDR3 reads CASSPAAGTYEQYF. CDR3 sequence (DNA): TGTGCCAGCTCACCGGCAGCCGGGACTTACGAGCAGTACTTC. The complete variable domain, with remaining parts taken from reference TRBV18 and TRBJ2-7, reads NAGVMQNPRHLVRRRGQEARLRCSPMKGHSHVYWYRQLPEEGLKFMVYLQKENIIDESGMPKERFSAEFPKEGPSILRIQQVVRGDSAAYFCASSPAAGTYEQYFGPGTRLTVT.

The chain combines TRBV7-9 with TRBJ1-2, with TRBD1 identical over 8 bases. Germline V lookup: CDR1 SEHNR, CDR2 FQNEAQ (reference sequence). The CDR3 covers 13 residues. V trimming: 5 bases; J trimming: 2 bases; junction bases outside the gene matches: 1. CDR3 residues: CASSRTGNYGYTF. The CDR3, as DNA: TGTGCCAGCAGCCGGACAGGGAACTATGGCTACACCTTC.

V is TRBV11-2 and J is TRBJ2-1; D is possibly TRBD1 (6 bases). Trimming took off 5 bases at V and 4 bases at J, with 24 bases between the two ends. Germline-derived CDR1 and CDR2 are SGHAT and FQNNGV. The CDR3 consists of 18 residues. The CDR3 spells CASSEYRVFDETYNEQFF. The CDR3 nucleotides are TGTGCCAGCAGCGAATACAGGGTTTTTGACGAAACGTACAATGAGCAGTTCTTC.

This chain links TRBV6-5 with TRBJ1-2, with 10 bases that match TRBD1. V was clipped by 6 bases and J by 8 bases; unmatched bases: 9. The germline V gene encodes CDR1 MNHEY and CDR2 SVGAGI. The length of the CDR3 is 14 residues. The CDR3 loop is CASRAGTGVLGYTF. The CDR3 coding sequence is TGTGCCAGCAGGGCCGGGACAGGGGTTTTGGGCTACACCTTC.

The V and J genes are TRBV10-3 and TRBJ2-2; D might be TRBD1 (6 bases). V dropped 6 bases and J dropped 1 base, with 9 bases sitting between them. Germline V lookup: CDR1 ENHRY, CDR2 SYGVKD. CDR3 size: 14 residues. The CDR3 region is CAIRQGLNTGELFF. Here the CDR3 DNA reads TGTGCCATCAGACAGGGATTGAACACCGGGGAGCTGTTTTTT.

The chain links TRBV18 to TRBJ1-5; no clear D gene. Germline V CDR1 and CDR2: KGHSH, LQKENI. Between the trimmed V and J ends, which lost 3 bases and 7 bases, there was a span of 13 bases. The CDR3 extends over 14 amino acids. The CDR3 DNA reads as TGTGCCAGCTCACCGGAAACAAAGCGGCAGCCCCAGCATTTT. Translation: CASSPETKRQPQHF. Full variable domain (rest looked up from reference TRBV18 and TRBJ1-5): NAGVMQNPRHLVRRRGQEARLRCSPMKGHSHVYWYRQLPEEGLKFMVYLQKENIIDESGMPKERFSAEFPKEGPSILRIQQVVRGDSAAYFCASSPETKRQPQHFGDGTRLSIL.

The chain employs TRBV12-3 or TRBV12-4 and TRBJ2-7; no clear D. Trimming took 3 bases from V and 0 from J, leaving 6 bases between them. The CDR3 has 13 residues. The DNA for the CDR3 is TGTGCCAGCAGTTTTTATAGCTCCTACGAGCAGTACTTC. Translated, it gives CASSFYSSYEQYF.

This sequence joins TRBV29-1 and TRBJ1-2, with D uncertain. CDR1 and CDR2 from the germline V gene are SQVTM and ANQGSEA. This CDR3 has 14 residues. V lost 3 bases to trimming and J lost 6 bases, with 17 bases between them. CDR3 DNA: TGCAGCGTTGAGACACTTCCTAGAGGGCATGGCTACACCTTC. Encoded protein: CSVETLPRGHGYTF.

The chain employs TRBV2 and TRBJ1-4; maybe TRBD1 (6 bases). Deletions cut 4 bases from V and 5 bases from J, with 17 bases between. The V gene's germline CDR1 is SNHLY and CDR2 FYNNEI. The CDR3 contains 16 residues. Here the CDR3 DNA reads TGTGCCAGCAGTGGGTCCCGGGACATCCTCAATGAAAAACTGTTTTTT. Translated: CASSGSRDILNEKLFF.

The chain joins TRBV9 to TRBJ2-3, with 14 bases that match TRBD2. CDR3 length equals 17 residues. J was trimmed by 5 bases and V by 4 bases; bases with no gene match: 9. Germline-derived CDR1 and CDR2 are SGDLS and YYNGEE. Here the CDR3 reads CASSRTRLAGGQDTQYF. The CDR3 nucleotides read TGTGCCAGCAGCCGTACGCGACTAGCGGGGGGGCAAGATACGCAGTATTTT.

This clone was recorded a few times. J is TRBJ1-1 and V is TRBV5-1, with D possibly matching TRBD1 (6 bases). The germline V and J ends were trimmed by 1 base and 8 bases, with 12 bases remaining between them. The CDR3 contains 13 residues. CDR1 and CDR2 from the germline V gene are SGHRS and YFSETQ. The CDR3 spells CASSLSLTGEAFF. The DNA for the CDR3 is TGCGCCAGCAGCTTGTCCCTGACAGGCGAAGCTTTCTTT.

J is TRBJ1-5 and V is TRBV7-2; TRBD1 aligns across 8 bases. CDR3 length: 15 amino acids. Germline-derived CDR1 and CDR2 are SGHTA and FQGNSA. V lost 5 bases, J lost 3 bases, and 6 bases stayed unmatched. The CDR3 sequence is CASSRGQGDNQPQHF. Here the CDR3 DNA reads TGTGCCAGCAGCCGCGGACAGGGCGACAATCAGCCCCAGCATTTT.

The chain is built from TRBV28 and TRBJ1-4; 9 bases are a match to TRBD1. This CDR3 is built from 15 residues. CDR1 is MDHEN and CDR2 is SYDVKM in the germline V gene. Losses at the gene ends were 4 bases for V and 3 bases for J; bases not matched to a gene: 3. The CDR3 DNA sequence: TGTGCCAGCAGTTCAGGGGACAGGGCTAATGAAAAACTGTTTTTT. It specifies CASSSGDRANEKLFF.

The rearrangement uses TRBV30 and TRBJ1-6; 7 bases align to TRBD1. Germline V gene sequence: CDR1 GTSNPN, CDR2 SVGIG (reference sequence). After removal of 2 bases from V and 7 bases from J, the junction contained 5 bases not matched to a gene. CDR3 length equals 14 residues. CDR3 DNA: TGTGCCTGGAGTCTGACAGGGCGGAATTCACCCCTCCACTTT. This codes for CAWSLTGRNSPLHF.

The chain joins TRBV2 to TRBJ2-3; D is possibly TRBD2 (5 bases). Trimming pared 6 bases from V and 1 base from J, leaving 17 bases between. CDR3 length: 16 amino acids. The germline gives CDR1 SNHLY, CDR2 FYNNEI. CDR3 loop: CASSAFSEEGTDTQYF. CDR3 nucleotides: TGTGCCAGCAGCGCCTTTAGCGAGGAGGGCACAGATACGCAGTATTTT.

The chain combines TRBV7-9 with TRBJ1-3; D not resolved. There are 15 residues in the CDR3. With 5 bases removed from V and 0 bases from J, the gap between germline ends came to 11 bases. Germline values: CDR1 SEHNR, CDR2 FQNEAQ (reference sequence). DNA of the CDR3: TGTGCCAGCAGCAGAAAAGGGAGCTCTGGAAACACCATATATTTT. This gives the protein CASSRKGSSGNTIYF.

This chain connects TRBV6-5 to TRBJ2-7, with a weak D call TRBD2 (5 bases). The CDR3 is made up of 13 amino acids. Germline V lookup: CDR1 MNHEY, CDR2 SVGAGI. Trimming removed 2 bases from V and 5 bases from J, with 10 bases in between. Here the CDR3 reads CASSYVAGDEQYF. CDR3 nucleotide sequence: TGTGCCAGCAGTTACGTGGCCGGGGACGAGCAGTACTTC.

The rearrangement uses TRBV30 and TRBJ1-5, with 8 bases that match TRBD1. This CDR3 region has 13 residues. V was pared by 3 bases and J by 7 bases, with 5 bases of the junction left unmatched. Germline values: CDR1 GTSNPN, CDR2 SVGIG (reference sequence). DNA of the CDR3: TGTGCCTGGAGCGGACAGGGTTACCAGCCCCAGCATTTT. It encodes CAWSGQGYQPQHF.

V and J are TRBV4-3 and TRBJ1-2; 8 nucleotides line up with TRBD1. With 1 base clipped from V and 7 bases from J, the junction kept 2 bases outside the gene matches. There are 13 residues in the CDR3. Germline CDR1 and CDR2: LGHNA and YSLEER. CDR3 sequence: CASSQGTGTGYTF. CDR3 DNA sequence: TGCGCCAGCAGCCAAGGGACAGGGACTGGCTACACCTTC.

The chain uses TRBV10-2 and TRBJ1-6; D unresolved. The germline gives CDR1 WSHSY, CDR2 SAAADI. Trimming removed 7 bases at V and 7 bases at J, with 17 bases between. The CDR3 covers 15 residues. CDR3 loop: CASTLPGTVNSPLHF. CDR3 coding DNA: TGCGCCAGCACCCTCCCTGGTACAGTCAATTCACCCCTCCACTTT.

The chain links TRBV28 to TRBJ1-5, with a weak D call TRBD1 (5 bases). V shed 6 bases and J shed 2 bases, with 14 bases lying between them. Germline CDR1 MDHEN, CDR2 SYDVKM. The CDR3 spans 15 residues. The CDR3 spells CASRVGEDGNQPQHF. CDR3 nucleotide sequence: TGTGCCAGCAGGGTAGGGGAGGATGGCAATCAGCCCCAGCATTTT.

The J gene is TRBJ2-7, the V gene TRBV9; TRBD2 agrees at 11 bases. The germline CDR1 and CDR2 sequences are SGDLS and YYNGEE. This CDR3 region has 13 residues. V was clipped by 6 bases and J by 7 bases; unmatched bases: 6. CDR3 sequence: CASNIAGGHEQYF. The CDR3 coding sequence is TGTGCCAGCAACATAGCGGGGGGGCATGAGCAGTACTTC. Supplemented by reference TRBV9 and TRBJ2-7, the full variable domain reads DSGVTQTPKHLITATGQRVTLRCSPRSGDLSVYWYQQSLDQGLQFLIQYYNGEERAKGNILERFSAQQFPDLHSELNLSSLELGDSALYFCASNIAGGHEQYFGPGTRLTVT.

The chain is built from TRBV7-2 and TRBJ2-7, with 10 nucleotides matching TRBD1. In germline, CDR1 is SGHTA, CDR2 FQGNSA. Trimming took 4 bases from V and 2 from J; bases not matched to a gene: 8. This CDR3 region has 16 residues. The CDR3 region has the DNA TGTGCCAGCAGCTACCCCCCCGGACAGGGGGCCTACGAGCAGTACTTC. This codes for CASSYPPGQGAYEQYF.

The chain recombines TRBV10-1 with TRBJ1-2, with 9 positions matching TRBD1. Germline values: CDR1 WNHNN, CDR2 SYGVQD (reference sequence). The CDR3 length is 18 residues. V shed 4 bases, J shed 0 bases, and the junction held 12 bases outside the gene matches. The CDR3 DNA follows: TGCGCCAGCAGTGGGAGGGGGACAGGGTATCTCCCTAACTATGGCTACACCTTC. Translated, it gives CASSGRGTGYLPNYGYTF.

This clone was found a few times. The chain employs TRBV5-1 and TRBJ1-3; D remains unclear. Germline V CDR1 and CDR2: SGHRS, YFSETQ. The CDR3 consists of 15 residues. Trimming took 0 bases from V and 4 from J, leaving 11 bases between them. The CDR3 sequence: CASSLGGGSGNTIYF. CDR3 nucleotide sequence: TGCGCCAGCAGCTTGGGCGGAGGGTCGGGAAACACCATATATTTT.

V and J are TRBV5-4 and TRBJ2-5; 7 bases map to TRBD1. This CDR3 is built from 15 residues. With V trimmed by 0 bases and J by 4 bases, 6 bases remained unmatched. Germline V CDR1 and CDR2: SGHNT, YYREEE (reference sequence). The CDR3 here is CASSLVQGWSETQYF. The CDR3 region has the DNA TGTGCCAGCAGCTTGGTACAGGGGTGGTCAGAGACCCAGTACTTC.

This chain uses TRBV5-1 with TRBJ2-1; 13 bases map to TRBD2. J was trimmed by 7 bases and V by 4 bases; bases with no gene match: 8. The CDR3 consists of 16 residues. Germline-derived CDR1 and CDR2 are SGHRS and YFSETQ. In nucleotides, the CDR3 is TGCGCCAGCAGCCGGAGACTAGCGGGGGGTAATAATGAGCAGTTCTTC. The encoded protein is CASSRRLAGGNNEQFF.

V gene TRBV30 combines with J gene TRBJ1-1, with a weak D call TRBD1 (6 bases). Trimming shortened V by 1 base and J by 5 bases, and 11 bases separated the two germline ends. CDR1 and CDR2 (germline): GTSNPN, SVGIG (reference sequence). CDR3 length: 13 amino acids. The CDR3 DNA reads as TGTGCCTGGAGTGCAGGGGTATGGACTGAAGCTTTCTTT. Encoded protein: CAWSAGVWTEAFF. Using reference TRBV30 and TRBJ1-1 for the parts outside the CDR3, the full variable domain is SQTIHQWPATLVQPVGSPLSLECTVEGTSNPNLYWYRQAAGRGLQLLFYSVGIGQISSEVPQNLSASRPQDRQFILSSKKLLLSDSGFYLCAWSAGVWTEAFFGQGTRLTVV.

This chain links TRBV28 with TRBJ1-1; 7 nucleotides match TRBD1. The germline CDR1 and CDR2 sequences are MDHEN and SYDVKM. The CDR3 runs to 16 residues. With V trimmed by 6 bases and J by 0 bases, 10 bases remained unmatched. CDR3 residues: CASSVRDRAMNTEAFF. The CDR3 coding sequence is TGTGCCAGCAGCGTCCGGGACAGAGCGATGAACACTGAAGCTTTCTTT.

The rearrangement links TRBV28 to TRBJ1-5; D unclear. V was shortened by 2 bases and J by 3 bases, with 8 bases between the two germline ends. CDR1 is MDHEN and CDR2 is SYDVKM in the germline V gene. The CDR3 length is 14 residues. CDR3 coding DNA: TGTGCCAGCAGTTTACCTACCTTCAATCAGCCCCAGCATTTT. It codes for CASSLPTFNQPQHF.